A single sample gave rise to the 27 T cell receptor beta chains below, sequenced in a study of cytomegalovirus exposure and HLA in healthy donors. PCR used 60 Vbeta primers and 13 Jbeta primers. Clones were read by immunoSEQ multiplex PCR, and TCRdb kept only the in-frame ones, dropping some. The sample lists under 130,000 clones; under 85% were seen once. Sequencing was carried out using PBMCs. These receptors were collected from a man aged 18 to 29 in good health and CMV-seronegative.

The chain couples TRBV9 to TRBJ2-1; weak D call: TRBD2 (6 bases). The CDR3 spans 16 residues. Trimming removed 0 bases from V and 9 bases from J, with 19 bases in between. Germline CDR1 SGDLS, CDR2 YYNGEE. This CDR3 is CASSVATGEQSFEQFF. The DNA of the CDR3 is TGTGCCAGCAGCGTAGCTACGGGGGAACAAAGCTTTGAGCAGTTCTTC.

CDR3 amino acids: CASSIDSWTGPGQPQHF. The DNA for the CDR3 is TGTGCCAGTAGTATAGACTCGTGGACAGGCCCAGGACAGCCCCAGCATTTT. The V call is TRBV19, the J call TRBJ1-5; 7 bases agree with TRBD1. CDR3 length equals 17 residues. V lost 0 bases, J lost 7 bases, and 12 bases stayed unmatched. The germline CDR1 and CDR2 sequences are LNHDA and SQIVND (reference sequence).

V gene TRBV9 combines with J gene TRBJ2-3, with TRBD2 matching over 7 bases. The CDR3 extends over 15 amino acids. Germline CDR1 is SGDLS and CDR2 is YYNGEE. Trimming cost V 6 bases and J 1 base; bases outside gene matches: 8. In DNA, the CDR3 is TGTGCCAGCACCCCAGTTGGGAGGGGCACAGATACGCAGTATTTT. Encoded protein: CASTPVGRGTDTQYF.

This clone was seen a handful of times. This chain links TRBV27 with TRBJ2-3, with D possibly TRBD1 on 7 matching bases. The length of the CDR3 is 13 residues. Germline V CDR1 and CDR2: MNHEY, SMNVEV (reference sequence). The V end lost 1 base, the J end lost 11 bases, and 13 bases lay between the germline ends. CDR3 sequence reads: CASSLWGQGGQYF. The CDR3 coding sequence is TGTGCCAGCAGTTTATGGGGTCAGGGGGGGCAGTATTTT.

The V gene is TRBV9, the J gene TRBJ1-6, with D unresolved. The germline V gene has CDR1 SGDLS and CDR2 YYNGEE. The germline V and J ends were trimmed by 4 bases and 8 bases, with 16 bases remaining between them. This CDR3 comprises 15 residues. CDR3 nucleotides: TGTGCCAGCAGCCCATCGGAGGCAGTTTATTCACCCCTCCACTTT. Translating it yields CASSPSEAVYSPLHF.

This chain connects TRBV7-3 to TRBJ1-5; a possible D gene is TRBD1 (5 bases). CDR3 length equals 14 residues. Trimming took 4 bases from V and 4 from J, leaving 11 bases between them. Germline CDR1 is SGHTA and CDR2 is FQGTGA. The CDR3: CASSSSGSNQPQHF. The CDR3, as DNA: TGTGCCAGCAGCTCCTCAGGGTCAAATCAGCCCCAGCATTTT.

The chain has TRBV5-4 and TRBJ2-2; 7 bases are a match to TRBD1. The CDR3 extends over 14 amino acids. The germline gives CDR1 SGHNT, CDR2 YYREEE (reference sequence). V was pared by 1 base and J by 6 bases, with 3 bases of the junction left unmatched. CDR3 nucleotide sequence: TGTGCCAGCAGCTTGACAGGGGCGGCCGGGGAGCTGTTTTTT. This codes for CASSLTGAAGELFF.

The gene calls are TRBV7-2 and TRBJ1-2; TRBD1 matches at 7 bases. This CDR3 contains 13 residues. V dropped 5 bases and J dropped 4; count of bases not matched to a gene: 4. Germline V gene lookup returns CDR1 SGHTA and CDR2 FQGNSA. The CDR3 DNA reads TGTGCCAGCAGCACTGACAGGGCCTATGGCTACACCTTC. Its translation is CASSTDRAYGYTF.

CDR3 region: CASSPHVTSGLYNEQFF. DNA for the CDR3: TGTGCCAGCAGTCCTCACGTTACTAGCGGACTATACAATGAGCAGTTCTTC. The chain recombines TRBV27 with TRBJ2-1, with TRBD2 matching over 8 bases. Germline CDR1 and CDR2: MNHEY and SMNVEV (reference sequence). The CDR3 is made up of 17 amino acids. The junction had 13 bases not matched to a gene; V was cut back by 5 bases and J by 4 bases.

V and J are TRBV7-6 and TRBJ2-7; 9 nucleotides line up with TRBD2. V gave up 4 bases and J gave up 0 bases; unmatched junction bases: 4. The germline CDR1 and CDR2 sequences are SGHVS and FNYEAQ. The CDR3 consists of 15 residues. The CDR3 is CASSSGTSSSYEQYF. The CDR3 coding sequence is TGTGCCAGCAGCTCCGGGACTAGCAGCTCCTACGAGCAGTACTTC.

The chain couples TRBV6-1 to TRBJ1-2, with D perhaps matching TRBD1 (5 bases). The V gene lost 1 base and the J gene lost 1 base, with 7 bases spanning the gap. Germline V gives CDR1 MNHNS, CDR2 SASEGT. The length of the CDR3 is 14 residues. The CDR3 region is CASSEDRNNYGYTF. CDR3 DNA sequence: TGTGCCAGCAGTGAAGACAGGAATAACTATGGCTACACCTTC.

Here the CDR3 reads CASSVRGLAETYEQYF. The CDR3 DNA is TGTGCCAGCAGTGTTAGAGGACTAGCGGAAACCTACGAGCAGTACTTC. The rearrangement links TRBV27 to TRBJ2-7; 10 positions match TRBD2. The germline V gene has CDR1 MNHEY and CDR2 SMNVEV (reference sequence). CDR3 size: 16 residues. Germline trimming cut 5 bases from V and 2 bases from J; bases unmatched to any gene: 9.

This chain uses TRBV10-3 with TRBJ2-1, with 10 bases fitting TRBD2. The germline V gene has CDR1 ENHRY and CDR2 SYGVKD. The CDR3 covers 15 residues. V was pared by 4 bases and J by 4 bases, with 4 bases of the junction left unmatched. The CDR3 reads CAISATSGDYNEQFF. Here the CDR3 DNA reads TGTGCCATCAGTGCAACTAGCGGGGATTACAATGAGCAGTTCTTC.

The CDR3 DNA is TGCAGCGTTGGGCAGGGTGATCAGCCCCAGCATTTT. Encoded protein: CSVGQGDQPQHF. V gene TRBV29-1 combines with J gene TRBJ1-5, with TRBD1 as a possible D gene (5 bases). V was shortened by 4 bases and J by 5 bases, with 9 bases between the two germline ends. Germline V gives CDR1 SQVTM, CDR2 ANQGSEA. This CDR3 contains 12 residues.

The chain joins TRBV18 to TRBJ2-3, with 8 bases aligning to TRBD1. The ends lost 4 bases at V and 6 bases at J; junction bases unmatched: 6. Germline CDR1 is KGHSH and CDR2 is LQKENI. The CDR3 length is 14 residues. The CDR3 DNA reads TGTGCCAGCTCACGGACAGGGATAACCGATACGCAGTATTTT. Its translation is CASSRTGITDTQYF.

The V and J genes are TRBV5-1 and TRBJ2-3; TRBD2 agrees at 8 bases. In germline, CDR1 is SGHRS, CDR2 YFSETQ. This CDR3 has 15 residues. The junction had 10 bases not matched to a gene; V was cut back by 4 bases and J by 6 bases. CDR3 bases: TGCGCCAGCAGCGCCGTGGCGCGGGAGGCCGATACGCAGTATTTT. It translates to CASSAVAREADTQYF.

The J gene is TRBJ2-7, the V gene TRBV13; possible D gene TRBD2, 6 bases. The germline V gene encodes CDR1 PRHDT and CDR2 FYEKMQ (reference sequence). Between the trimmed V and J ends, which lost 5 bases and 2 bases, there was a span of 22 bases. CDR3 length: 17 residues. The CDR3 sequence: CASSHRGGKTGPYEQYF. CDR3 in DNA: TGTGCCAGCAGCCATCGGGGAGGAAAGACCGGACCCTACGAGCAGTACTTC.

V gene TRBV4-1 combines with J gene TRBJ2-1, with D perhaps TRBD1 (5 bases). Trimming took 3 bases from V and 7 from J, leaving 10 bases between them. The CDR3 is made up of 13 amino acids. Germline V lookup: CDR1 MGHRA, CDR2 YSYEKL. This chain's CDR3 is CASSQIGQNEQFF. The DNA for the CDR3 is TGCGCCAGCAGCCAGATTGGACAAAATGAGCAGTTCTTC.

This clone was seen only a few times. This chain joins TRBV9 and TRBJ1-2, with 8 bases that match TRBD1. CDR1 is SGDLS and CDR2 is YYNGEE in the germline V gene. J lost 1 base, V lost 9 bases, and 17 bases had no gene match. The CDR3 has 17 amino acids. CDR3 nucleotide sequence: TGTGCCACCAAATTAGAGGGACAGGATGACTTTAACTATGGCTACACCTTC. Its translation: CATKLEGQDDFNYGYTF.

As to this clone: At one end, the junction sequence differs from germline, possibly due to a read error. The chain couples TRBV28 to TRBJ2-7; 10 bases are a match to TRBD2. This CDR3 has 13 residues. Germline V gene lookup returns CDR1 MDHEN and CDR2 SYDVKM. The CDR3 sequence: CATRAGGPLGGGF. CDR3 DNA: TGTGCCACCAGAGCGGGAGGGCCTTTAGGTGGTGGCTTC.

The chain carries TRBV6-5 and TRBJ2-1; 11 nucleotides agree with TRBD1. Germline-derived CDR1 and CDR2 are MNHEY and SVGAGI. The CDR3 extends over 13 amino acids. V was pared by 8 bases and J by 8 bases, with 5 bases of the junction left unmatched. CDR3 DNA: TGTGCCAGCGGACAGGGGGCCGGCGATGAGCAGTTCTTC. It is translated as CASGQGAGDEQFF.

The CDR3 nucleotides are TGTGCCAGCAGCCAGACAGGGAATAACGAGCAGTACTTC. Protein sequence: CASSQTGNNEQYF. The chain combines TRBV6-5 with TRBJ2-7, with TRBD1 matching over 7 bases. The CDR3 is 13 residues long. CDR1 and CDR2 from the germline V gene are MNHEY and SVGAGI. Trimming removed 6 bases from V and 5 bases from J; junction bases left unmatched: 7.

The chain couples TRBV5-1 to TRBJ1-3, with a tentative D call TRBD1 (5 bases). The CDR3 sequence is 18 residues long. Per germline, CDR1 SGHRS and CDR2 YFSETQ. Trimming removed 1 base at V and 0 bases at J, with 17 bases between. This CDR3 reads CASSLNGQGSVSGNTIYF. The CDR3 coding sequence is TGCGCCAGCAGCTTGAACGGGCAGGGATCCGTCTCTGGAAACACCATATATTTT. Using reference TRBV5-1 and TRBJ1-3 for the parts outside the CDR3, the full variable domain is KAGVTQTPRYLIKTRGQQVTLSCSPISGHRSVSWYQQTPGQGLQFLFEYFSETQRNKGNFPGRFSGRQFSNSRSEMNVSTLELGDSALYLCASSLNGQGSVSGNTIYFGEGSWLTVV.

The chain uses TRBV18 and TRBJ2-7; TRBD2 matches 7 bases. Germline V gene data show CDR1 as KGHSH and CDR2 as LQKENI. V dropped 2 bases and J dropped 1; count of bases not matched to a gene: 5. CDR3 length: 15 residues. CDR3 sequence: CASSPAGVISYEQYF. CDR3 DNA sequence: TGTGCCAGCTCACCAGCGGGAGTTATATCCTACGAGCAGTACTTC.

The chain is built from TRBV4-3 and TRBJ2-1; 7 bases match TRBD1. Per germline, CDR1 LGHNA and CDR2 YSLEER. The CDR3 is made up of 17 amino acids. With 1 base clipped from V and 1 base from J, the junction kept 7 bases outside the gene matches. The CDR3 here is CASSQGRGGSSYNEQFF. CDR3 sequence (DNA): TGCGCCAGCAGCCAAGGGAGAGGGGGCAGTTCCTACAATGAGCAGTTCTTC.

This clone was recorded once. The chain links TRBV5-1 to TRBJ2-5; weak D call: TRBD2 (6 bases). Germline lookup yields CDR1 SGHRS and CDR2 YFSETQ. V was cut by 1 base and J by 2 bases, with 12 bases left in between. The CDR3 contains 15 residues. CDR3 region: CASSLRSSAQETQYF. In nucleotides, the CDR3 is TGCGCCAGCAGCTTGAGATCTAGCGCACAAGAGACCCAGTACTTC.

The CDR3 reads CAWGRDSLEQYF. CDR3 in DNA: TGTGCCTGGGGTAGGGACAGCTTAGAGCAGTACTTC. V is TRBV30 and J is TRBJ2-5; 7 bases align to TRBD1. The CDR3 contains 12 residues. CDR1 is GTSNPN and CDR2 is SVGIG in the germline V gene (reference sequence). V dropped 5 bases and J dropped 11; count of bases not matched to a gene: 11.